This T cell receptor (beta chain) is drawn from a study of neurological immune-mediated disorders. Study outcomes and limitations: Phylogenetic grouping put 18 of 34 multiple sclerosis patients' repertoires into one related-CDR3 cluster, a possible signature.

MiXCR was run by TCRdb on the 5' RACE reads, yielding one entry per CDR3 protein. Among about 74,000 distinct CDR3 sequences, 4% to 6% were seen once, and the ten largest hold around 7%. The trim removed 3 bases at V and 1 base at J, leaving 5 bases unmatched. CDR1 SGHRS and CDR2 YFSETQ come from the germline V gene. There are 15 residues in the CDR3. This clonotype was found many times. Its antigen remains unidentified. The gene calls are TRBV5-1 and TRBJ1-1; 8 bases are a match to TRBD1. The sequence was collected from a man aged 18 to 30 with multiple sclerosis. Sequencing was performed on PBMCs. The chain's CDR3 is CASSSDGQGNTEAFF. The CDR3 nucleotides are TGCGCCAGCAGCTCCGACGGACAGGGGAACACTGAAGCTTTCTTT.